These T cell receptor beta chains were read from a single sample in a study of blood T cell repertoires in COVID-19. Using immunoSEQ multiplex PCR, the repertoire was profiled, and TCRdb retains in-frame clones only, with some absent. Among about 360,000 clones listed, 70% to 90% were seen once. The source material was peripheral blood. The receptors were sampled from a woman aged 55 to 70 with COVID-19, enrolled during active disease. The CDR3 runs from the conserved cysteine through the conserved F or W. The D gene is left open where the match is weak. Clone sizes are given selectively: once, few, many, or a class where the clone is expanded.

clone size	D gene	CDR3 length	V gene	J gene	CDR3 protein	CDR3 DNA
NA	NA	14	TRBV2	TRBJ2-1	CASTGELSYNEQFF	TGTGCCAGCACGGGAGAACTTTCCTACAATGAGCAGTTCTTC
NA	TRBD1	14	TRBV7-3	TRBJ1-1	CASRPRQGTTEAFF	TGTGCCAGCAGACCGCGACAGGGGACCACTGAAGCTTTCTTT
few	TRBD1	19	TRBV6-2/TRBV6-3	TRBJ1-4	CASSYRDRGTSIKSEKLFF	TGTGCCAGCAGTTACCGGGACAGGGGGACCTCCATCAAGAGTGAAAAACTGTTTTTT
once	NA	14	TRBV6-1	TRBJ1-6	CASSEQGRGSPLHF	TGTGCCAGCAGTGAACAGGGGCGAGGATCACCCCTCCACTTT
NA	TRBD1	14	TRBV6-2/TRBV6-3	TRBJ2-7	CASSLTGFFYEQYF	TGTGCCAGCAGCTTGACAGGGTTCTTCTACGAGCAGTACTTC
NA	NA	12	TRBV9	TRBJ2-7	CASSVDGYEQYF	TGTGCCAGCAGCGTAGACGGCTACGAGCAGTACTTC
NA	TRBD2	12	TRBV29-1	TRBJ2-7	CSVPGLAYEQYF	TGCAGCGTGCCGGGACTAGCGTACGAGCAGTACTTC
NA	NA	12	TRBV12-3/TRBV12-4	TRBJ2-3	CASSLQGDTQYF	TGTGCCAGCAGCTTACAGGGAGATACGCAGTATTTT
NA	NA	16	TRBV25-1	TRBJ2-1	CASSEYSQTANNEQFF	TGTGCCAGCAGTGAATATTCACAGACGGCTAACAATGAGCAGTTCTTC
NA	TRBD2	15	TRBV7-2	TRBJ2-3	CASSSRAGGADTQYF	TGTGCCAGCAGCTCGAGGGCGGGGGGTGCAGATACGCAGTATTTT
NA	TRBD1	15	TRBV6-2/TRBV6-3	TRBJ1-2	CASSRQGREIYGYTF	TGTGCCAGCAGCCGACAGGGGCGGGAGATCTATGGCTACACCTTC
NA	TRBD2	14	TRBV6-5	TRBJ2-1	CASSFRLAGYEQFF	TGTGCCAGCAGTTTCCGACTAGCGGGGTATGAGCAGTTCTTC
once	TRBD2	14	TRBV9	TRBJ2-1	CASSPGLAGSEQFF	TGTGCCAGCAGCCCGGGACTAGCGGGGAGTGAGCAGTTCTTC
once	NA	15	TRBV7-9	TRBJ1-5	CASSLGGYSNQPQHF	TGTGCCAGCAGCTTAGGAGGGTATAGCAATCAGCCCCAGCATTTT
few	NA	16	TRBV18	TRBJ1-1	CASSPPPGVLRTEAFF	TGTGCCAGCTCACCCCCTCCAGGGGTCCTTCGCACTGAAGCTTTCTTT
NA	NA	12	TRBV7-9	TRBJ2-1	CASSSEVYEQFF	TGTGCCAGCAGCTCGGAGGTGTATGAGCAGTTCTTC
NA	NA	13	TRBV3-1/TRBV3-2	TRBJ1-1	CASSPTGNTEAFF	TGTGCCAGCAGTCCGACGGGGAACACTGAAGCTTTCTTT
NA	TRBD1	13	TRBV29-1	TRBJ1-1	CSATGGSRTEAFF	TGCAGCGCGACAGGGGGGTCAAGGACTGAAGCTTTCTTT
once	NA	13	TRBV3-1/TRBV3-2	TRBJ2-7	CASRRASSYEQYF	TGTGCCAGCAGGCGGGCGAGCTCCTACGAGCAGTACTTC
NA	TRBD2	16	TRBV10-3	TRBJ2-7	CAIGSSGGAPVHEQYF	TGTGCCATCGGATCTAGCGGGGGGGCCCCCGTCCACGAGCAGTACTTC
NA	TRBD2	14	TRBV19	TRBJ2-7	CASRGTSGGYEQYF	TGTGCCAGTAGGGGGACTAGCGGGGGCTACGAGCAGTACTTC
NA	TRBD1	15	TRBV18	TRBJ2-3	CASSQGTGSTDTQYF	TGTGCCAGCTCACAGGGGACAGGGTCCACAGATACGCAGTATTTT
NA	TRBD1	14	TRBV28	TRBJ1-2	CASSLTGANYGYTF	TGTGCCAGCAGTCTAACAGGGGCTAACTATGGCTACACCTTC
NA	TRBD1	14	TRBV27	TRBJ2-7	CASSFRGSSYEQYF	TGTGCCAGCAGCTTCAGGGGGAGCTCCTACGAGCAGTACTTC
NA	NA	13	TRBV5-1	TRBJ2-3	CASRRVAEDTQYF	TGCGCCAGCAGGAGGGTAGCGGAAGATACGCAGTATTTT
NA	NA	13	TRBV7-3	TRBJ1-2	CASSVHGQNGYTF	TGTGCCAGCAGCGTACATGGACAGAATGGCTACACCTTC
NA	NA	15	TRBV18	TRBJ1-4	CASSPMGQVGEKLFF	TGTGCCAGCTCACCAATGGGGCAGGTTGGCGAAAAACTGTTTTTT
NA	NA	18	TRBV6-2/TRBV6-3	TRBJ1-3	CASSGWTPLPASGNTIYF	TGTGCCAGCAGTGGGTGGACTCCTCTCCCAGCGTCTGGAAACACCATATATTTT
NA	NA	14	TRBV9	TRBJ2-1	CASSAGGTYNEQFF	TGTGCCAGCAGCGCTGGGGGGACCTACAATGAGCAGTTCTTC
NA	TRBD2	16	TRBV18	TRBJ2-1	CASSPPSGGRYNEQFF	TGTGCCAGCTCACCACCTAGCGGGGGGCGATACAATGAGCAGTTCTTC
once	NA	12	TRBV12-3/TRBV12-4	TRBJ1-6	CASSFQGLALHF	TGTGCCAGCAGTTTTCAAGGACTAGCCCTCCACTTT
NA	NA	13	TRBV7-3	TRBJ2-5	CASSPGQGETQYF	TGTGCCAGCAGCCCTGGCCAGGGAGAGACCCAGTACTTC
few	NA	15	TRBV4-1	TRBJ1-1	CASSQLTARNTEAFF	TGCGCCAGCAGCCAGTTGACAGCTAGGAACACTGAAGCTTTCTTT
NA	TRBD1	13	TRBV20-1	TRBJ2-7	CSASRQGTYEQYF	TGCAGTGCTAGTCGACAGGGGACCTACGAGCAGTACTTC
NA	NA	15	TRBV9	TRBJ1-5	CASSEQGYSNQPQHF	TGTGCCAGCAGCGAACAGGGATATAGCAATCAGCCCCAGCATTTT
NA	NA	11	TRBV2	TRBJ2-3	CASFGGDTQYF	TGTGCCAGCTTTGGGGGGGATACGCAGTATTTT
NA	TRBD1	14	TRBV9	TRBJ1-2	CASSPGQGGYGYTF	TGTGCCAGCAGTCCAGGACAGGGAGGCTATGGCTACACCTTC
NA	NA	15	TRBV7-9	TRBJ1-6	CASSPHDRVNSPLHF	TGTGCCAGCAGCCCGCACGACAGAGTTAATTCACCCCTCCACTTT
NA	TRBD2	14	TRBV9	TRBJ2-7	CASSVGGRSYEQYF	TGTGCCAGCAGCGTCGGGGGGAGGTCCTACGAGCAGTACTTC
once	TRBD1	16	TRBV5-3	TRBJ1-5	CARSNRTGEFNQPQHF	TGTGCCAGAAGCAACAGGACAGGGGAATTCAATCAGCCCCAGCATTTT
NA	TRBD2	15	TRBV5-4	TRBJ2-3	CASSPSGGRTDTQYF	TGTGCCAGCAGCCCTAGCGGGGGGCGCACAGATACGCAGTATTTT
NA	TRBD2	15	TRBV11-2	TRBJ2-5	CASSSGLAVEETQYF	TGTGCCAGCAGCTCGGGACTAGCGGTAGAGGAGACCCAGTACTTC
NA	NA	14	TRBV9	TRBJ1-1	CASSRSGARTEAFF	TGTGCCAGCAGTCGATCAGGGGCCCGCACTGAAGCTTTCTTT
NA	TRBD1	17	TRBV2	TRBJ2-6	CASSWGQGTSGANVLTF	TGTGCCAGCAGCTGGGGACAGGGAACGTCTGGGGCCAACGTCCTGACTTTC
NA	NA	15	TRBV5-1	TRBJ1-1	CASREGYRKNTEAFF	TGCGCCAGCAGAGAAGGATACAGAAAGAACACTGAAGCTTTCTTT